Shown below are 9 T cell receptor beta chains from a single sample sequenced in a study of blood T cell repertoires in COVID-19. This table comes from immunoSEQ multiplex PCR, and its TCRdb copy is limited to in-frame clones, with some not included. This table holds roughly 250,000 clones, approximately 82% found once. Sequenced: peripheral blood. The receptors were gathered from a woman older than 75 with active or convalescent COVID-19.

The gene calls are TRBV2 and TRBJ2-4; 7 nucleotides agree with TRBD1. The CDR3 has 12 amino acids. V lost 9 bases and J lost 6; bases outside the gene matches: 5. Germline-derived CDR1 and CDR2 are SNHLY and FYNNEI. CDR3 loop: CARIRTGNIQYF. The CDR3, as DNA: TGTGCCAGAATCCGGACAGGAAACATTCAGTACTTC.

The chain joins TRBV24-1 to TRBJ2-1, with 8 bases matching TRBD1. V lost 7 bases to trimming and J lost 6 bases; unmatched junction nucleotides: 4. The CDR3 consists of 13 residues. CDR1 is KGHDR and CDR2 is SFDVKD in the germline V gene. This CDR3 reads CATRKTGVNEQFF. CDR3 bases: TGTGCCACCAGAAAGACAGGGGTCAATGAGCAGTTCTTC.

The rearrangement joins TRBV3-1 (or the pseudogene TRBV3-2) to TRBJ1-2; D is ambiguous. Germline assignment: CDR1 LGHDT and CDR2 YNNKEL (reference sequence). The V gene lost 0 bases and the J gene lost 5 bases, with 10 bases spanning the gap. The CDR3 has 14 amino acids. The chain's CDR3 is CASSQDRGIYGYTF. The CDR3 DNA is TGTGCCAGCAGCCAAGATCGAGGTATTTATGGCTACACCTTC.

This chain links TRBV5-1 with TRBJ2-3; the D is unclear. The V gene's germline CDR1 is SGHRS and CDR2 YFSETQ. V shed 4 bases and J shed 0 bases, with 9 bases lying between them. CDR3 length equals 14 residues. CDR3 in DNA: TGCGCCAGCAGCCCCGGTGCTAGCACAGATACGCAGTATTTT. Translated: CASSPGASTDTQYF. The variable domain in full, with the rest retrieved from reference TRBV5-1 and TRBJ2-3, is KAGVTQTPRYLIKTRGQQVTLSCSPISGHRSVSWYQQTPGQGLQFLFEYFSETQRNKGNFPGRFSGRQFSNSRSEMNVSTLELGDSALYLCASSPGASTDTQYFGPGTRLTVL.

CDR3 in amino acids: CAWSTGLDTEAFF. The CDR3 DNA is TGTGCCTGGAGTACAGGGTTGGACACTGAAGCTTTCTTT. The chain uses TRBV30 and TRBJ1-1; perhaps TRBD1 as D (6 bases). The CDR3 runs 13 residues. Looked up from germline, CDR1 is GTSNPN and CDR2 is SVGIG (reference sequence). Trimming left V 2 bases short and J 3 bases short, with 10 bases between.

The V and J genes are TRBV19 and TRBJ1-2; 9 nucleotides align to TRBD1. This CDR3 region has 14 residues. Germline loops: CDR1 LNHDA, CDR2 SQIVND (reference sequence). V trimming: 7 bases; J trimming: 2 bases; junction bases outside the gene matches: 5. The CDR3 loop reads CASTVDRGNYGYTF. The CDR3 nucleotides read TGTGCCAGTACGGTCGACAGGGGGAACTATGGCTACACCTTC.

The CDR3 sequence is CASSPGTGLGEQYF. CDR3 DNA sequence: TGTGCCAGCTCACCGGGGACAGGGTTGGGCGAGCAGTACTTC. This chain joins TRBV18 and TRBJ2-7, with TRBD1 matching over 9 bases. Germline V gene lookup returns CDR1 KGHSH and CDR2 LQKENI. CDR3 size: 14 residues. J lost 6 bases, V lost 3 bases, and 6 bases had no gene match.

The rearrangement uses TRBV10-2 and TRBJ2-7, with D possibly being TRBD1 (6 bases). CDR3 length: 14 residues. V was clipped by 6 bases and J by 1 base, with 13 bases between them. Germline V gene sequence: CDR1 WSHSY, CDR2 SAAADI. CDR3 coding DNA: TGCGCCAGCAGGACCGGACAGTTTTCCTACGAGCAGTACTTC. Translated, it gives CASRTGQFSYEQYF.

The rearrangement links TRBV21-1 to TRBJ1-2; the table's D call of TRBD1 was not tested on the DNA. TRBV21-1 is a listed pseudogene. This CDR3 region has 16 residues. CDR3 nucleotides: TGTGCCAGCAGCAAAGCTTGCAGGGGAAAGGACTATGGCTACACCTTC. Translated, it gives CASSKACRGKDYGYTF.